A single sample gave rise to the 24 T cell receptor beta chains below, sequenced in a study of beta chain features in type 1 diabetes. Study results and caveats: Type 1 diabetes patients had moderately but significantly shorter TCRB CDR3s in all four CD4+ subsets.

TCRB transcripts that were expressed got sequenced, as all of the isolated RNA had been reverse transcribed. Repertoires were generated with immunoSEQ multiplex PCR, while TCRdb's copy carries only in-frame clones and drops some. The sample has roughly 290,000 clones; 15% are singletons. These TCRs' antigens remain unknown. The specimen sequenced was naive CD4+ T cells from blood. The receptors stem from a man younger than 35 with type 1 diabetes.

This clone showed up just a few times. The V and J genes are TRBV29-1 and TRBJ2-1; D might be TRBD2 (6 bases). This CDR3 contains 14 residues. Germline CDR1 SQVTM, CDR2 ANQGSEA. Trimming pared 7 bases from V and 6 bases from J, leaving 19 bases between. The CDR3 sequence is CSAGGASRVNEQFF. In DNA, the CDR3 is TGCAGCGCTGGAGGGGCTTCAAGGGTCAATGAGCAGTTCTTC.

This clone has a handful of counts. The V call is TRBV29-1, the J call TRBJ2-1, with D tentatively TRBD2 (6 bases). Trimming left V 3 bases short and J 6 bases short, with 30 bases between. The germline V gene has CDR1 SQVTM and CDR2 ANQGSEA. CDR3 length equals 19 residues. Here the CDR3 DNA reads TGCAGCGTTGATGCGAGGGGATGGAGGGTCGAGGGTCCAACCAATGAGCAGTTCTTC. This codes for CSVDARGWRVEGPTNEQFF.

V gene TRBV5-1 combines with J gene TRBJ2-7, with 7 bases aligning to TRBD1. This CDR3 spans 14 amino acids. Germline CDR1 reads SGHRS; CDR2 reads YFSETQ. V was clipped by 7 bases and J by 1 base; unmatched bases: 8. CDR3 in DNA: TGCGCCAGCGGCCGCGACAGGGATTCCTACGAGCAGTACTTC. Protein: CASGRDRDSYEQYF. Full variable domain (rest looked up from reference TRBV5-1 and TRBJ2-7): KAGVTQTPRYLIKTRGQQVTLSCSPISGHRSVSWYQQTPGQGLQFLFEYFSETQRNKGNFPGRFSGRQFSNSRSEMNVSTLELGDSALYLCASGRDRDSYEQYFGPGTRLTVT.

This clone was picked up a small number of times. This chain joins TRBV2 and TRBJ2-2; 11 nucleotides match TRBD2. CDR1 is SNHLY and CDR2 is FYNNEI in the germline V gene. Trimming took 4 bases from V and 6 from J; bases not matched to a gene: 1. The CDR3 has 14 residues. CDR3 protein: CASSGLAGSGELFF. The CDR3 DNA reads TGTGCCAGCAGTGGACTAGCGGGGTCCGGGGAGCTGTTTTTT. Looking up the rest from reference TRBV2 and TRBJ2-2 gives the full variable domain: EPEVTQTPSHQVTQMGQEVILRCVPISNHLYFYWYRQILGQKVEFLVSFYNNEISEKSEIFDDQFSVERPDGSNFTLKIRSTKLEDSAMYFCASSGLAGSGELFFGEGSRLTVL.

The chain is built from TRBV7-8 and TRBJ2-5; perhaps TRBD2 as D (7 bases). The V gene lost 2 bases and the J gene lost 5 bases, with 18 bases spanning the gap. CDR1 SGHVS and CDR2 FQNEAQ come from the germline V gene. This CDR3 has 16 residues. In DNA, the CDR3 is TGTGCCAGCAGCTTACTCGGGGGGCGGATTTCGGAGACCCAGTACTTC. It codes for CASSLLGGRISETQYF. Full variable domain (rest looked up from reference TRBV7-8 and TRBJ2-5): GAGVSQSPRYKVAKRGQDVALRCDPISGHVSLFWYQQALGQGPEFLTYFQNEAQLDKSGLPSDRFFAERPEGSVSTLKIQRTQQEDSAVYLCASSLLGGRISETQYFGPGTRLLVL.

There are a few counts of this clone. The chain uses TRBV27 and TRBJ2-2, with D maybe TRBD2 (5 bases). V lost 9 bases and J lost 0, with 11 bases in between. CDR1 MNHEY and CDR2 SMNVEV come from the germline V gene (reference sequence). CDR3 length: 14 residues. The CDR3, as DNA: TGTGCCAGTTCGGGGTTTTCGAACACCGGGGAGCTGTTTTTT. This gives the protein CASSGFSNTGELFF.

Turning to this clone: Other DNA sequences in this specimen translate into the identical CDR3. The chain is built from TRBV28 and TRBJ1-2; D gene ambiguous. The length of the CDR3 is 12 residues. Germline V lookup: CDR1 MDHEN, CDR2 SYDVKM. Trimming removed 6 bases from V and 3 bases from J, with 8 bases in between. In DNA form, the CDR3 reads TGTGCCAGCAGCCTCCGGGACTATGGCTACACCTTC. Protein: CASSLRDYGYTF.

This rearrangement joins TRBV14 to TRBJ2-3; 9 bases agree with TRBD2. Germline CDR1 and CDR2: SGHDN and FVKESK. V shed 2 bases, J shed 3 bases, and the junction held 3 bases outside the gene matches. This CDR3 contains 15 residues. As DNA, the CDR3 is TGTGCCAGCAGCCAACTAGCGGGAAAAACAGATACGCAGTATTTT. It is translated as CASSQLAGKTDTQYF.

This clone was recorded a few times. CDR3 in DNA: TGCGCCAGCAGCCAAGATGGGACAGGGACCTCCGGGCACGAGCAGTACTTC. This codes for CASSQDGTGTSGHEQYF. The rearrangement links TRBV4-3 to TRBJ2-7; 9 bases align to TRBD1. CDR1 is LGHNA, CDR2 YSLEER, per germline. With V trimmed by 0 bases and J by 5 bases, 11 bases remained unmatched. CDR3 length: 17 residues.

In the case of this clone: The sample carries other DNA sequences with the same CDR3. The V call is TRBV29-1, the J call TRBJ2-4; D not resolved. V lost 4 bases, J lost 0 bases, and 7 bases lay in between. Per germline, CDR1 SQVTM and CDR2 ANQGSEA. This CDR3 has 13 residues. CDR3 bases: TGCAGCGTTGGGCCTTTAGCCAAAAACATTCAGTACTTC. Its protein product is CSVGPLAKNIQYF.

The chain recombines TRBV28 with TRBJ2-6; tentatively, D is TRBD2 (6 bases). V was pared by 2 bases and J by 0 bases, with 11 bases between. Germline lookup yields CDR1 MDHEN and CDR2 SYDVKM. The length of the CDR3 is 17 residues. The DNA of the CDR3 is TGTGCCAGCAGTTTAGCGGGACGGCGCTCTGGGGCCAACGTCCTGACTTTC. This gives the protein CASSLAGRRSGANVLTF.

CDR3 coding DNA: TGTGCCAGCAGCTTGGGGACGAGGGACTCCCCGGCGCAGTATTTT. Its protein product is CASSLGTRDSPAQYF. The chain has TRBV5-6 and TRBJ2-3, with D possibly matching TRBD2 (6 bases). CDR1 is SGHDT, CDR2 YYEEEE, per germline. The CDR3 is 15 amino acids. Trimming stripped 0 bases from V and 10 bases from J, with 18 bases between. Using reference TRBV5-6 and TRBJ2-3 for the parts outside the CDR3, the full variable domain is DAGVTQSPTHLIKTRGQQVTLRCSPKSGHDTVSWYQQALGQGPQFIFQYYEEEERQRGNFPDRFSGHQFPNYSSELNVNALLLGDSALYLCASSLGTRDSPAQYFGPGTRLTVL.

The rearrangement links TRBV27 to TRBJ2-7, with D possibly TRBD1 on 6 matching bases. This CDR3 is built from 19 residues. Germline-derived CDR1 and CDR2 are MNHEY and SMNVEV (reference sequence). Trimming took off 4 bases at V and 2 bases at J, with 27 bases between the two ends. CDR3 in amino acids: CASSSTGYRTGSAPYEQYF. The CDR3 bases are TGTGCCAGCAGTTCGACAGGATATCGCACGGGTTCGGCCCCCTACGAGCAGTACTTC.

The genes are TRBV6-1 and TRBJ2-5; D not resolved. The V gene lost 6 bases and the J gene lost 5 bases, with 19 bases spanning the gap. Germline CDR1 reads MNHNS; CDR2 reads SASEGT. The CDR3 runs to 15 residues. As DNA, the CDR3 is TGTGCCAGCAGGCGCGAATCTTCCTCGGGTGAGACCCAGTACTTC. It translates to CASRRESSSGETQYF.

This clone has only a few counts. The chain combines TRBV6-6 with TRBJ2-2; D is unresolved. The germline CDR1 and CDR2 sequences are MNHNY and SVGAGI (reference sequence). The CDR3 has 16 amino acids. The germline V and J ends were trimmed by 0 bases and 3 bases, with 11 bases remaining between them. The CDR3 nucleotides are TGTGCCAGCAGTTACTCTGGCGGCTCCTACACCGGGGAGCTGTTTTTT. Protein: CASSYSGGSYTGELFF.

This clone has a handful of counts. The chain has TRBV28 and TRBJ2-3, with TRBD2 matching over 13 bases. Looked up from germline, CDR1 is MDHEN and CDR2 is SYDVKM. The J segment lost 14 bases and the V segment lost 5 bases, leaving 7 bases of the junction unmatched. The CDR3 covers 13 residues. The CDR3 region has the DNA TGTGCCAGCAGTCGGACTAGCGGGAGACAAGGGTATTTT. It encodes CASSRTSGRQGYF. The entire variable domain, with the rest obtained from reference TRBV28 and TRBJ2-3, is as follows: DVKVTQSSRYLVKRTGEKVFLECVQDMDHENMFWYRQDPGLGLRLIYFSYDVKMKEKGDIPEGYSVSREKKERFSLILESASTNQTSMYLCASSRTSGRQGYFGPGTRLTVL.

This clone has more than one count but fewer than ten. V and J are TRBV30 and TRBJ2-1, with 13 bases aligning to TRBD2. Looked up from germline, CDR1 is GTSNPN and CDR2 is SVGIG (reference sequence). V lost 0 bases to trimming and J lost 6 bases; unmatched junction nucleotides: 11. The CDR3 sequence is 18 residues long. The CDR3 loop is CAWSVFRRTSGRSNEQFF. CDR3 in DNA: TGTGCCTGGAGTGTATTTCGCCGGACTAGCGGGAGAAGCAATGAGCAGTTCTTC.

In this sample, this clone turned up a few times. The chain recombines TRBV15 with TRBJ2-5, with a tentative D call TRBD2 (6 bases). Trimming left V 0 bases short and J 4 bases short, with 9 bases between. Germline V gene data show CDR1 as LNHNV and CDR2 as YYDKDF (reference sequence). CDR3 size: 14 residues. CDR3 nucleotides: TGTGCCACCAGCAGAGATCTGGGAGGAGAGACCCAGTACTTC. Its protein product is CATSRDLGGETQYF. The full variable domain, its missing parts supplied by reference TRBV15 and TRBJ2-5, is DAMVIQNPRYQVTQFGKPVTLSCSQTLNHNVMYWYQQKSSQAPKLLFHYYDKDFNNEADTPDNFQSRRPNTSFCFLDIRSPGLGDTAMYLCATSRDLGGETQYFGPGTRLLVL.

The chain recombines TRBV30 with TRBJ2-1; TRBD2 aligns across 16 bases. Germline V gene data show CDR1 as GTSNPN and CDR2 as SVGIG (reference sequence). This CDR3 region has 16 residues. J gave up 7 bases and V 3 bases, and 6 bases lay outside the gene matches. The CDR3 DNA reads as TGTGCCTGGAGGGGGACTAGCGGGAGGGCCATTAATGAGCAGTTCTTC. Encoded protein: CAWRGTSGRAINEQFF.

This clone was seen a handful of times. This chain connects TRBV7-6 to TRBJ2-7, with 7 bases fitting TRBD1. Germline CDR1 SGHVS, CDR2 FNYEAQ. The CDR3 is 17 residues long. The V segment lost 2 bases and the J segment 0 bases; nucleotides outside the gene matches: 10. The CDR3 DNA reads TGTGCCAGCAGCTTAAGCGGACCGGGACAGTTCTCCTACGAGCAGTACTTC. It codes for CASSLSGPGQFSYEQYF.

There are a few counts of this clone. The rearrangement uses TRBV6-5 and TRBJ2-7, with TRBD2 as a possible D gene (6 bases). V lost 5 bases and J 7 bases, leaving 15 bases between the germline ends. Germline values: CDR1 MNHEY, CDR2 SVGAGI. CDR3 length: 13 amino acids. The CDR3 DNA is TGTGCCAGCAGTGAGGCGGGGATCGGGGAGCAGTACTTC. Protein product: CASSEAGIGEQYF.

The CDR3 protein is CASAQDTDTQYF. The CDR3 nucleotides read TGTGCCAGCGCCCAGGATACAGATACGCAGTATTTT. The chain links TRBV5-4 to TRBJ2-3, with D unclear. CDR1 and CDR2 (germline): SGHNT, YYREEE (reference sequence). V shed 7 bases and J shed 3 bases, with 9 bases lying between them. CDR3 length equals 12 residues.

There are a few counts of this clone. The CDR3 DNA reads as TGTGCCAGCAGTTTGGGGTCCGGGACACCCCACGAGCAGTACTTC. Translation gives CASSLGSGTPHEQYF. V is TRBV28 and J is TRBJ2-7, with a tentative D call TRBD1 (6 bases). V was trimmed by 3 bases and J by 5 bases, leaving 17 bases between them. The V gene's germline CDR1 is MDHEN and CDR2 SYDVKM. This CDR3 has 15 residues.

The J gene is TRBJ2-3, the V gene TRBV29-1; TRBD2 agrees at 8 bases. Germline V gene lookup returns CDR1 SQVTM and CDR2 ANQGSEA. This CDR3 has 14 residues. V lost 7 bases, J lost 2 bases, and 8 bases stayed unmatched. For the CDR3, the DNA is TGCAGCGGTACACTAGCGGTTCCCACAGATACGCAGTATTTT. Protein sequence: CSGTLAVPTDTQYF.